This T cell receptor (beta chain) was documented in a study of radiation and T cells in renal cell carcinoma. Study-wide results and caveats: Baseline intratumoral clonotype presence is unknown without pretreatment biopsies.

Time point of the sample: blood 4 weeks post-SBRT, at nephrectomy. Treatment meaning: 15 Gy SBRT to primary tumor, nephrectomy 4 weeks later. Serial blood draws occurred at baseline and 2 and 4 weeks post-SBRT. A note on this clone: Its antigen is not identified.

The assay was immunoSEQ multiplex PCR, and TCRdb's table has in-frame clones only and misses some. The table includes about 43,000 clones, 80% to 85% detected once. The germline gives CDR1 LNHDA, CDR2 SQIVND (reference sequence). Trimming removed 4 bases at V and 2 bases at J, with 12 bases between. CDR3 length equals 15 residues. The sample in question was blood, obtained from a patient whose treatment included radiotherapy and nephrectomy. V and J are TRBV19 and TRBJ1-5; D ambiguous. This TCR derives from a woman between 70 and 85 years old with renal cell carcinoma. CDR3 region: CASSTNRRGNQPQHF. The CDR3 nucleotides read TGTGCCAGTAGTACCAATCGAAGAGGCAATCAGCCCCAGCATTTT. Full variable domain (remainder filled in from reference TRBV19 and TRBJ1-5): DGGITQSPKYLFRKEGQNVTLSCEQNLNHDAMYWYRQDPGQGLRLIYYSQIVNDFQKGDIAEGYSVSREKKESFPLTVTSAQKNPTAFYLCASSTNRRGNQPQHFGDGTRLSIL.